The rows below give T cell receptor beta chains drawn from one sample of a study of T cell changes during pregnancy in multiple sclerosis. Libraries were prepared by immunoSEQ multiplex PCR; TCRdb keeps only in-frame clonotypes and omits some of them. The table shows around 80,000 clones, with roughly 92% occurring only once. Specimen: peripheral blood, collected before pregnancy. Every receptor here comes from a female donor with multiple sclerosis, enrolled in a pregnancy study. The CDR3 runs from the conserved cysteine through the conserved F or W. D genes are given only for firm matches. Some rows have no size entry. The others give once, few or many, or a class for an expanded clone.

abundance,d_gene,j_gene,v_gene,CDR3nt,CDR3aa
NA,TRBD2,TRBJ2-5,TRBV7-9,TGTGCCAGCAGCTCTCCGGGGCTAGCGGGAGGAGGGGAGACCCAGTACTTC,CASSSPGLAGGGETQYF
NA,TRBD2,TRBJ2-1,TRBV19,TGTGCCAGTAGTGCCCCGAGGGGCGGGAGTTACAATGAGCAGTTCTTC,CASSAPRGGSYNEQFF
NA,NA,TRBJ1-2,TRBV4-3,TGCGCCAGCAGCCAAGAAACAGGGAGCTATGGCTACACCTTC,CASSQETGSYGYTF
once,TRBD2,TRBJ2-7,TRBV5-4,TGTGCCAGCAGCCCGCGGACTAGCGGTCCCTACGAGCAGTACTTC,CASSPRTSGPYEQYF
NA,TRBD1,TRBJ2-7,TRBV9,TGTGCCAACCAAGGGGGGGACAGGGAGTCCTACGAGCAGTACTTC,CANQGGDRESYEQYF
once,NA,TRBJ1-2,TRBV5-4,TGTGCCAGCAGCCCACGTGGGGGGTCACCCCCGGGGGGCTACACCTTC,CASSPRGGSPPGGYTF
NA,NA,TRBJ2-2,TRBV15,TGTGCCACCAGCAGATCTGACAGAGTTAACACCGGGGAGCTGTTTTTT,CATSRSDRVNTGELFF
NA,TRBD2,TRBJ2-2,TRBV11-2,TGTGCCAGCAGCCCCAGGGTTAGCGGGAGGGTCTTCGGGGAGCTGTTTTTT,CASSPRVSGRVFGELFF
NA,TRBD2,TRBJ2-7,TRBV6-1,TGTGCCAGCAGTGAATTAATCCGAACTAGCGGGAGTGACGAGCAGTACTTC,CASSELIRTSGSDEQYF
NA,NA,TRBJ2-1,TRBV5-1,TGCGCCAGCAGCTTGATCCCCAGTAATGAGCAGTTCTTC,CASSLIPSNEQFF
once,TRBD1,TRBJ2-5,TRBV19,TGTGCCAGTAGTATTCGCGGGACAGGGCAAGAGACCCAGTACTTC,CASSIRGTGQETQYF
NA,NA,TRBJ2-5,TRBV13,TGTGCCAGCAGCTTGGACGGAGGGGAGACCCAGTACTTC,CASSLDGGETQYF
NA,NA,TRBJ2-5,TRBV7-2,TGTGCCAGCAGCCCTGTGGGGCGAGAGACCCAGTACTTC,CASSPVGRETQYF
NA,TRBD2,TRBJ2-5,TRBV29-1,TGCAGCGTTGTTCTGCACGCCACTAGCGGGAGTCGAGAGACCCAGTACTTC,CSVVLHATSGSRETQYF
NA,NA,TRBJ2-1,TRBV25-1,TGTGCCAGCAGTGACCTCAGAGGACAGTATGAGCAGTTCTTC,CASSDLRGQYEQFF
NA,TRBD1,TRBJ1-5,TRBV28,TGTGCCAGCAGTTTATGGACTGCGACAGGGGCCCGCAATCAGCCCCAGCATTTT,CASSLWTATGARNQPQHF
NA,TRBD1,TRBJ2-7,TRBV7-9,TGTGCCAGCAGCCCGACAGGGAACGAGCAGTACTTC,CASSPTGNEQYF
once,NA,TRBJ1-2,TRBV19,TGTGCCAGTAGTACCGAAAAACAGGGAACCTATGGCTACACCTTC,CASSTEKQGTYGYTF
NA,TRBD2,TRBJ2-2,TRBV6-4,TGTGCCAGCAGTGAGATAGCGGGAGGCACCGGGGAGCTGTTTTTT,CASSEIAGGTGELFF
NA,NA,TRBJ2-7,TRBV28,TGTGCCAGCACCTTGGGGCGGTCCTCCTACGAGCAGTACTTC,CASTLGRSSYEQYF
NA,NA,TRBJ2-1,TRBV6-4,TGTGCCAGCAGTGCGGAGGCGGGGACGGGTTACAATGAGCAGTTCTTC,CASSAEAGTGYNEQFF
NA,NA,TRBJ2-5,TRBV10-3,TGTGCCATCAGTGTCGGGGGTAGTCTCCAAGAGACCCAGTACTTC,CAISVGGSLQETQYF
few,TRBD1,TRBJ2-3,TRBV28,TGTGCCAGCAGTCCTTGGACAGGGGTAGGCACAGATACGCAGTATTTT,CASSPWTGVGTDTQYF
few,TRBD2,TRBJ2-5,TRBV10-3,TGTGCCACTCAGCTTAGCGGGATAATAGGGGAGACCCAGTACTTC,CATQLSGIIGETQYF
NA,NA,TRBJ2-7,TRBV4-3,TGCGCCAGCAGCCAAGCGGTGGGAGCGGGTTACGAGCAGTACTTC,CASSQAVGAGYEQYF
NA,TRBD1,TRBJ1-2,TRBV2,TGTGCCAGCAGTGAAGCGGGGACAGGGGGTAACTATGGCTACACCTTC,CASSEAGTGGNYGYTF
NA,NA,TRBJ2-1,TRBV11-3,TGTGCCAGCAGCCCCCGGGTAGCGGAATACAATGAGCAGTTCTTC,CASSPRVAEYNEQFF